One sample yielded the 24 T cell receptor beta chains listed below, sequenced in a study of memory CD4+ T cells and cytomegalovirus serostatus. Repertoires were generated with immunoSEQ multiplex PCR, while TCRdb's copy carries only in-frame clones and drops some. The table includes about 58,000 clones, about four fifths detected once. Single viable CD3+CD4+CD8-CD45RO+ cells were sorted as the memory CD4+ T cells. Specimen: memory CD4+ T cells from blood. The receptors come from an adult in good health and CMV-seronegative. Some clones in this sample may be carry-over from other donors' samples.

CDR3 bases: TGTGCCAGCTCACGCGACAGGCCGAACACCGGGGAGCTGTTTTTT. Translation: CASSRDRPNTGELFF. The chain uses TRBV18 and TRBJ2-2, with D maybe TRBD1 (6 bases). V shed 4 bases and J shed 0 bases, with 9 bases lying between them. This CDR3 contains 15 residues. Germline CDR1 and CDR2: KGHSH and LQKENI.

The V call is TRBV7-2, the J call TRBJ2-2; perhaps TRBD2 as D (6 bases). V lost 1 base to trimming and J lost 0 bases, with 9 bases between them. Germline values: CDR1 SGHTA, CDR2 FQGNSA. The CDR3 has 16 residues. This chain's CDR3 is CASSLVGGPNTGELFF. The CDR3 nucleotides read TGTGCCAGCAGCTTAGTTGGAGGGCCGAACACCGGGGAGCTGTTTTTT.

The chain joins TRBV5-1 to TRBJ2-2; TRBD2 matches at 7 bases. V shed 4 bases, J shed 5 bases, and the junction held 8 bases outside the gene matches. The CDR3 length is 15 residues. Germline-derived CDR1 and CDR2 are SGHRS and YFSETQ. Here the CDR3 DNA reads TGCGCCAGCAGCGAGGGCGGGAGTGGTACCGGGGAGCTGTTTTTT. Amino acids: CASSEGGSGTGELFF.

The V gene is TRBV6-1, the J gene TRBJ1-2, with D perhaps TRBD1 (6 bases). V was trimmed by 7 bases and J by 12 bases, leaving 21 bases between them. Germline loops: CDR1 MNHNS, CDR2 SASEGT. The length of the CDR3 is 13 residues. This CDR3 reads CASKETGTPGHTF. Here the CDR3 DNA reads TGTGCCAGCAAGGAAACCGGGACACCCGGCCACACCTTC.

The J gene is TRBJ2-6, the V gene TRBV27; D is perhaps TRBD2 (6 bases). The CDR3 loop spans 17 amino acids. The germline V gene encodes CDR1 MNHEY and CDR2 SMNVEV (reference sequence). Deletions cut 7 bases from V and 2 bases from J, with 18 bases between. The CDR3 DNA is TGTGCCAGCACAGCGGGTGAGGGTGTAACTGGGGCCAACGTCCTGACTTTC. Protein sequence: CASTAGEGVTGANVLTF.

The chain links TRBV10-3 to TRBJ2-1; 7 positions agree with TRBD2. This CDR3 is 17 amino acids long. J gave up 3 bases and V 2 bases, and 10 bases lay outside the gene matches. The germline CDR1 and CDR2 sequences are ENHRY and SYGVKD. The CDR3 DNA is TGTGCCATCAGTGAGCCGTCTGGGGTAGCGGGCTACAATGAGCAGTTCTTC. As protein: CAISEPSGVAGYNEQFF.

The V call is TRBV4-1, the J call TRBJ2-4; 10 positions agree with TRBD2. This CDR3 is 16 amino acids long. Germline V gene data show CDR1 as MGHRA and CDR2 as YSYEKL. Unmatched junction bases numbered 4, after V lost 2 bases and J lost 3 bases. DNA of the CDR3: TGCGCCAGCAGCCAACCAGCGGGAGGGGGCAAAAACATTCAGTACTTC. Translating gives CASSQPAGGGKNIQYF.

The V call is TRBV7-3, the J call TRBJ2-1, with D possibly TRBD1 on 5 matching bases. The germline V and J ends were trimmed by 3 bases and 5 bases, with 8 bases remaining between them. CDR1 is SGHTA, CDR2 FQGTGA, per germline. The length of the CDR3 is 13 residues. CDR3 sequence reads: CASSFQGNNEQFF. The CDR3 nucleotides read TGTGCCAGCAGCTTCCAGGGAAACAATGAGCAGTTCTTC.

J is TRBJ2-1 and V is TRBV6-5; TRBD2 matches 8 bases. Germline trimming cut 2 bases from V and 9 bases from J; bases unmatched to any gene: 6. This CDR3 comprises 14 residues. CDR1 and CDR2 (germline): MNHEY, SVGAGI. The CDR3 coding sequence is TGTGCCAGCAGTTACGAGCGGGAGAGGTTTGAGCAGTTCTTC. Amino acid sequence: CASSYERERFEQFF.

The CDR3 loop reads CASNSGGLNTEAFF. As DNA, the CDR3 is TGTGCCAGCAATTCTGGGGGGCTCAACACTGAAGCTTTCTTT. The chain carries TRBV6-6 and TRBJ1-1; D is possibly TRBD1 (6 bases). Per the germline V gene, CDR1 is MNHNY and CDR2 is SVGAGI (reference sequence). CDR3 size: 14 residues. Trimming cost V 7 bases and J 2 bases, with 14 bases left between them.

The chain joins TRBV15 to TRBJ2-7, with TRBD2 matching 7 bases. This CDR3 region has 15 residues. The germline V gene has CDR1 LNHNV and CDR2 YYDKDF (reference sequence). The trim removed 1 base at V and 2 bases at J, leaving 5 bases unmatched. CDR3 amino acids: CATSRGGRGAYEQYF. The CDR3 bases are TGTGCCACCAGCAGAGGAGGGAGGGGCGCCTACGAGCAGTACTTC.

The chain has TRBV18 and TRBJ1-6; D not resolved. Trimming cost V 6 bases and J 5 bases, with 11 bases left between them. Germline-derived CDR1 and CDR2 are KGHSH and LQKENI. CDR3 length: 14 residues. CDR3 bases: TGTGCCAGCTCCCCTCAGCCCAATAATTCACCCCTCCACTTT. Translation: CASSPQPNNSPLHF.

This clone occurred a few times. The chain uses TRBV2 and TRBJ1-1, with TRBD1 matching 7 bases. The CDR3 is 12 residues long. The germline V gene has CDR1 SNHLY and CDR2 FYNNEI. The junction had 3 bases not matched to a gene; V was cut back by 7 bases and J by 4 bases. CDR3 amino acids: CASKQGPTEAFF. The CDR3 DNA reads TGTGCCAGCAAACAGGGGCCCACTGAAGCTTTCTTT.

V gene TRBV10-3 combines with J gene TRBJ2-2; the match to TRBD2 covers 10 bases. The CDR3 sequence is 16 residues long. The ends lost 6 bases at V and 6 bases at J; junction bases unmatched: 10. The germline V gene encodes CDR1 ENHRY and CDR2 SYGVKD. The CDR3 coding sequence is TGTGCCATCAGCGGGGGGCTAGCGGGAGTCCCCGGGGAGCTGTTTTTT. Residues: CAISGGLAGVPGELFF.

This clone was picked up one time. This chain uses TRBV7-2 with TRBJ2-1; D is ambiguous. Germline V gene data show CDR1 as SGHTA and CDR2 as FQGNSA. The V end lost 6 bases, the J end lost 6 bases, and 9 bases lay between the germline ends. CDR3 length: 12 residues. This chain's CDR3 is CASSLTRNEQFF. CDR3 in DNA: TGTGCCAGCAGTTTGACCCGCAATGAGCAGTTCTTC.

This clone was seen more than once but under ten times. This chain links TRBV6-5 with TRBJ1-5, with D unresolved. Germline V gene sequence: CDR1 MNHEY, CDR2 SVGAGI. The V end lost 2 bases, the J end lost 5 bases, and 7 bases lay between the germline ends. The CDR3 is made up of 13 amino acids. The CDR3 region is CASSYSGDQPQHF. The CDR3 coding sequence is TGTGCCAGCAGTTACAGCGGCGATCAGCCCCAGCATTTT.

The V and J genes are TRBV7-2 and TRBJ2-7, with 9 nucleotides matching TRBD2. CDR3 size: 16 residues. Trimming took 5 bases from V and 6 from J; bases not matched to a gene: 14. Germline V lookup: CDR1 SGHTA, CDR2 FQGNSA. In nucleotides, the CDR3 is TGTGCCAGCAGCGTTACGTTGCTAGCGGGAAAGGGCGAGCAGTACTTC. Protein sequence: CASSVTLLAGKGEQYF.

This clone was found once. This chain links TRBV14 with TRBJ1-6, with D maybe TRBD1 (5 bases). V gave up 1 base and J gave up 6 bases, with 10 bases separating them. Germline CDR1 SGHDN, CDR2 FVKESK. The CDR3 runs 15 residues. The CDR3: CASSQVQGFNSPLHF. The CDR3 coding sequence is TGTGCCAGCAGCCAAGTCCAGGGCTTTAATTCACCCCTCCACTTT.

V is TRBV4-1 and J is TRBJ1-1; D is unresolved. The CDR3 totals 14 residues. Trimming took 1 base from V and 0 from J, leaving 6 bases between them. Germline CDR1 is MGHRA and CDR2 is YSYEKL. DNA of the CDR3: TGCGCCAGCAGCCAAGGACTGTTGAACACTGAAGCTTTCTTT. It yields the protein CASSQGLLNTEAFF.

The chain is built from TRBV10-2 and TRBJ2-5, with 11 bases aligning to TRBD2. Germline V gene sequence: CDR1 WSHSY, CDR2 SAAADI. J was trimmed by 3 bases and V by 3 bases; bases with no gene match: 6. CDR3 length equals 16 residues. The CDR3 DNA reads TGCGCCAGCAGTGACGTAGCGGGAGGGGCCAAAGAGACCCAGTACTTC. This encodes CASSDVAGGAKETQYF.

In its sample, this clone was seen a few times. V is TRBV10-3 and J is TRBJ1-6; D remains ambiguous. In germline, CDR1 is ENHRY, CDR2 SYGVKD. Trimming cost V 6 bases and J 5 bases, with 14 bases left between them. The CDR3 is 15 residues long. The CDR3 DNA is TGTGCCATCAGCCCAAACCGGCAGGATAATTCACCCCTCCACTTT. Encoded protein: CAISPNRQDNSPLHF.

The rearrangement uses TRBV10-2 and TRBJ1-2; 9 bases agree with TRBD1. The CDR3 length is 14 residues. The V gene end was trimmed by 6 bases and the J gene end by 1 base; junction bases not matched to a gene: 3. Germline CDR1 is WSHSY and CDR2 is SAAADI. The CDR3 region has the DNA TGCGCCAGCAGGGACAGGGGAATTAACTATGGCTACACCTTC. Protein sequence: CASRDRGINYGYTF.

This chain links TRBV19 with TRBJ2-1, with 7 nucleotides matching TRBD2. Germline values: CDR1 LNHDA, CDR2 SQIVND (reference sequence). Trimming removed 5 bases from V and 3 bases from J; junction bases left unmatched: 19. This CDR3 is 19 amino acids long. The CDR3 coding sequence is TGTGCCAGTAGTCCTTCCCGGCGGGAGAGAGATCTAATCTACAATGAGCAGTTCTTC. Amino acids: CASSPSRRERDLIYNEQFF. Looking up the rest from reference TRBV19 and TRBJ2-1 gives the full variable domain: DGGITQSPKYLFRKEGQNVTLSCEQNLNHDAMYWYRQDPGQGLRLIYYSQIVNDFQKGDIAEGYSVSREKKESFPLTVTSAQKNPTAFYLCASSPSRRERDLIYNEQFFGPGTRLTVL.

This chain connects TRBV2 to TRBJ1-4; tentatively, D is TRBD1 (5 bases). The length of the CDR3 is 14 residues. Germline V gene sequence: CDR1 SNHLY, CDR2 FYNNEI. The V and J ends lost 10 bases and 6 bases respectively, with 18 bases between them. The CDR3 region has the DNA TGTGCCACCAACTGGAAAGGGGCGGATGAAAAACTGTTTTTT. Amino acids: CATNWKGADEKLFF. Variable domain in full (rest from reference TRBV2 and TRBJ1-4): EPEVTQTPSHQVTQMGQEVILRCVPISNHLYFYWYRQILGQKVEFLVSFYNNEISEKSEIFDDQFSVERPDGSNFTLKIRSTKLEDSAMYFCATNWKGADEKLFFGSGTQLSVL.